This T cell receptor (beta chain) was observed in a study of T cells in Graves' hyperthyroidism and ophthalmopathy (dated by TCRdb to between 2018 and 2021). Background on the whole study: Peripheral blood was collected at initial diagnosis, before any treatment. TCR V-J signatures able to tell the groups apart were searched for in a discovery cohort of 95 to 100 patients, of whom 43 had Graves' ophthalmopathy and roughly 57 had stable Graves' hyperthyroidism. An independent validation cohort of around 19 hyperthyroidism patients and 17 patients who later progressed to ophthalmopathy tested prospective prediction of ophthalmopathy. For training and testing, the 100 or so patients in the discovery cohort were randomly divided in a 7:3 ratio. In about 6 Graves' hyperthyroidism patients, the study also compared T-cell repertoires from thyroid tissue with T-cell repertoires from blood. After blood sampling, hyperthyroidism patients were treated with methimazole at a starting dose of 30 mg daily, and ophthalmopathy patients were treated with high-dose intravenous methylprednisolone. The paper reports TCR Vbeta CDR3 sequencing of roughly 140 peripheral blood samples: approximately 43 ophthalmopathy, over 70 hyperthyroidism and roughly 17 progressor patients. General conclusions and limits of the study: A model built on a 13 V-J signature distinguished ophthalmopathy from stable hyperthyroidism, reaching around 88% sensitivity and approximately 83% specificity in cross-validation and 80%/75% in testing. Most expanded thyroid clonotypes (frequency above 0.001) were also detected in blood, a finding suggesting that blood repertoires may reflect thyroid immune responses. No statistical method was used to fix the sample size in advance, and group allocation was not hidden from the investigators. In validation, progression to ophthalmopathy was predicted by the model with 70.59% sensitivity and 72% to 80% specificity, a median of around 5.9 months before onset.

Ophthalmopathy patients had moderately to severely active disease, with a Clinical Activity Score of 3 or more, a NOSPECS grade of 4 or more, and a disease duration of less than 3 months. Patients with uncontrolled infections, other autoimmune diseases, pregnancy or lactation were excluded. Diagnoses were based on clinical symptoms, serum thyroxine and TRAb, thyroid ultrasound and orbital computed tomography. PBMCs were isolated from approximately 10 ml of fresh peripheral blood by Ficoll-Paque density gradient centrifugation. Total RNA was extracted with Trizol reagent, and quality was checked on an Agilent 2100 Bioanalyzer. TCR beta CDR3 regions were amplified from RNA transcripts. A first-round RT-PCR of the TCR CDR3 used the HTBI primer set with the Qiagen OneStep RT-PCR kit. The libraries were constructed in a second round of multiplex PCR and then size-selected and purified. Sequencing of the libraries was done on an Illumina HiSeq2000 using paired-end 100 bp reads. Per the original workflow: SOAPnuke was used to process the raw data, removing reads that contained adapters or uncalled bases, had a mean Phred below 15, or lacked an exact match to the constant primer or identifier. COPE v1.2.5 was used to merge the high-quality paired reads, and each unique nucleotide sequence was defined as a clonotype. MiTCR v1.1 was used to align the clonotypes against IMGT TRBV, TRBD and TRBJ reference segments. The analysis included only V-J combinations with a frequency above 0.0001, which together covered more than 99% of the repertoires. The TCS score was defined as the ratio of F50 (clonal expansion) to E x V (chaos), calculated using BLOSUM62-based TCRdist between CDR3 peptides within each V-J. Welch's t-statistics and random forest reduced around 550 V-J features to roughly 13, which were used in a naive Bayes classifier (R e1071). TCRdb ran its own pipeline on the public reads, namely fastp trimming at Q25 and MiXCR clone calling, and kept in-frame beta chains. For every CDR3 protein sequence, its rows merge into one entry that carries the most common genes and DNA. Clone size and V and J calls follow TCRdb, not the original study. This sample comprises approximately 300,000 distinct CDR3 sequences, about a sixth of them detected only once. In total, the top ten clones hold around 57% of the sample.

V drops 1 base and J drops 5 bases, leaving 4 bases in between. The CDR3 sequence holds 12 residues, the cysteine and phenylalanine included. Only the CDR3 DNA is retained, 36 bases long and in frame from the first base. As encoded in the germline V gene (reference sequence), CDR1 is MNHEY while CDR2 is SMNVEV. This clonotype was picked up many times. Its antigen specificity is not known. Base qualities are missing; no much larger clone stands one base away. The rearrangement combines TRBV27 with TRBJ2-3; there is no confident call for the D gene. The receptor comes from a woman aged 60-75 years with Graves' ophthalmopathy. The material sequenced was blood. CDR3 reads: CASSLLGDTQYF. The nucleotide sequence is TGTGCCAGCAGTTTATTGGGAGATACGCAGTATTTT.